One and the same sample provided the 15 T cell receptor beta chains below, sequenced in a study of T-cell reconstitution after alpha-beta-depleted transplantation in children. Unique molecular identifiers were used in preparing the TCRbeta library. TCRdb recomputed calls from the PCR reads with MiXCR, one row per CDR3 protein. The sample has fewer than 350,000 distinct CDR3 sequences, around 10% seen once. The sample consisted of PBMCs, taken before TCRalphabeta/CD19-depleted stem cell transplant. The receptors here all came from a boy less than two years old with acute myeloid leukemia, due to receive a stem cell transplant.

V usage is TRBV28 and J usage is TRBJ2-3; 9 nucleotides align to TRBD2. The length of the CDR3 is 17 residues. Trimming took 2 bases from V and 4 from J; bases not matched to a gene: 10. Germline CDR1 reads MDHEN; CDR2 reads SYDVKM. The chain's CDR3 is CASSLRREGRGPDTQYF. As DNA, the CDR3 is TGTGCCAGCAGTTTACGGCGGGAGGGCCGGGGGCCAGATACGCAGTATTTT.

This clonotype was observed many times. The gene calls are TRBV28 and TRBJ2-5; no clear D gene. Trimming removed 7 bases at V and 1 base at J, with 13 bases between. This CDR3 is built from 14 residues. CDR1 and CDR2 (germline): MDHEN, SYDVKM. The DNA of the CDR3 is TGTGCCAGCAACCTACAAGGTCGCCAAGAGACCCAGTACTTC. This translates into CASNLQGRQETQYF.

This clonotype was observed at least ten times. This chain connects TRBV3-1 to TRBJ2-2; D might be TRBD1 or TRBD2, each matching 6 bases. Germline loops: CDR1 LGHDT, CDR2 YNNKEL (reference sequence). V lost 2 bases and J 2 bases, leaving 18 bases between the germline ends. CDR3 length equals 18 residues. This chain's CDR3 is CASSQITGGPKNTGELFF. Here the CDR3 DNA reads TGTGCCAGCAGCCAAATTACCGGGGGCCCCAAAAACACCGGGGAGCTGTTTTTT.

This clonotype occurred a few times. V gene TRBV20-1 combines with J gene TRBJ1-2; 7 bases agree with TRBD1. This CDR3 has 13 residues. CDR1 is DFQATT, CDR2 SNEGSKA, per germline (reference sequence). Germline trimming cut 6 bases from V and 4 bases from J; bases unmatched to any gene: 8. The CDR3 spells CSASTGTAYGYTF. The DNA of the CDR3 is TGCAGTGCGTCTACCGGGACAGCCTATGGCTACACCTTC.

The table lists this clonotype with many counts. This sequence joins TRBV7-9 and TRBJ2-5; D is unresolved. The V end lost 2 bases, the J end lost 4 bases, and 14 bases lay between the germline ends. CDR3 length: 15 amino acids. In germline, CDR1 is SEHNR, CDR2 FQNEAQ (reference sequence). CDR3 bases: TGTGCCAGCAGCTTATTCCATCATTTGGGAGAGACCCAGTACTTC. It is translated as CASSLFHHLGETQYF.

This clonotype was seen at least ten times. The chain recombines TRBV5-1 with TRBJ2-2; 7 bases are shared with TRBD1. CDR1 is SGHRS, CDR2 YFSETQ, per germline. CDR3 size: 15 residues. V shed 2 bases and J 4 bases; nucleotides not matched to a gene: 5. This CDR3 reads CASSFNRGSTGELFF. DNA of the CDR3: TGCGCCAGCAGCTTCAACAGGGGCAGCACCGGGGAGCTGTTTTTT.

Ten or more counts support this clonotype. The V gene is TRBV7-2, the J gene TRBJ2-1; D uncertain. Trimming pared 5 bases from V and 4 bases from J, leaving 9 bases between. The length of the CDR3 is 13 residues. The V gene's germline CDR1 is SGHTA and CDR2 FQGNSA. DNA for the CDR3: TGTGCCAGCAGCCTAGTGGGGTACAATGAGCAGTTCTTC. Protein: CASSLVGYNEQFF.

The sample holds many counts of this clonotype. The chain is built from TRBV9 and TRBJ2-1; D is undetermined. V was pared by 4 bases and J by 9 bases, with 11 bases between. The length of the CDR3 is 12 residues. CDR1 and CDR2 from the germline V gene are SGDLS and YYNGEE. CDR3 protein: CASSLIWSEQFF. The CDR3 DNA reads as TGTGCCAGCAGCTTAATATGGAGTGAGCAGTTCTTC.

In its sample, this clonotype was seen many times. This sequence joins TRBV4-3 and TRBJ1-5, with 7 positions matching TRBD1. The CDR3 totals 16 residues. CDR1 LGHNA and CDR2 YSLEER come from the germline V gene. The V and J ends lost 1 base and 3 bases, in that order; junction bases with no gene match: 6. CDR3 sequence (DNA): TGCGCCAGCAGCCAAGTGTTACAGGGGAACAATCAGCCCCAGCATTTT. It is translated as CASSQVLQGNNQPQHF.

This clonotype came up many times. The gene calls are TRBV4-2 and TRBJ2-6; no clear D gene. Germline CDR1 and CDR2: LGHNA and YNFKEQ. Trimming removed 1 base at V and 3 bases at J, with 10 bases between. The CDR3 is 16 residues long. The CDR3 DNA reads TGTGCCAGCAGCCAAGGAGTTCCCCGTGGGGCCAACGTCCTGACTTTC. Translated: CASSQGVPRGANVLTF.

The chain is built from TRBV30 and TRBJ1-5; D gene unclear. The CDR3 consists of 13 residues. V lost 5 bases, J lost 0 bases, and 8 bases lay in between. Germline-derived CDR1 and CDR2 are GTSNPN and SVGIG (reference sequence). CDR3 in DNA: TGTGCCTGGGCCCAAGATAGCAATCAGCCCCAGCATTTT. It translates to CAWAQDSNQPQHF.

The table lists this clonotype with many counts. The rearrangement uses TRBV2 and TRBJ1-2, with 7 positions matching TRBD1. The CDR3 extends over 12 amino acids. The V and J ends lost 8 bases and 2 bases, in that order; junction bases with no gene match: 2. Germline V gives CDR1 SNHLY, CDR2 FYNNEI. The CDR3 loop reads CASYRGNYGYTF. In nucleotides, the CDR3 is TGTGCCAGCTACAGGGGAAACTATGGCTACACCTTC.

The chain carries TRBV4-2 and TRBJ2-2, with D possibly being TRBD1 (6 bases). Trimming took off 2 bases at V and 6 bases at J, with 13 bases between the two ends. The CDR3 loop spans 15 amino acids. Germline V CDR1 and CDR2: LGHNA, YNFKEQ. CDR3 amino acids: CASSQLSGVAGELFF. The CDR3 DNA reads as TGTGCCAGCAGCCAACTTTCAGGGGTGGCCGGGGAGCTGTTTTTT.

This clonotype showed up many times. This chain connects TRBV12-3 or TRBV12-4 to TRBJ2-5; D is undetermined. V gave up 0 bases and J gave up 5 bases, with 13 bases separating them. The CDR3 consists of 15 residues. CDR3 nucleotides: TGTGCCAGCAGTTTAGCGCGTATACAGAAGGAGACCCAGTACTTC. Translation: CASSLARIQKETQYF.

This clonotype was observed a handful of times. V gene TRBV20-1 combines with J gene TRBJ2-5, with D possibly matching TRBD2 (5 bases). V was cut by 6 bases and J by 5 bases, with 16 bases left in between. This CDR3 spans 13 amino acids. Germline-derived CDR1 and CDR2 are DFQATT and SNEGSKA (reference sequence). The CDR3 DNA sequence: TGCAGTGCCCCAGAAAAACCGGGGGAGACCCAGTACTTC. Encoded protein: CSAPEKPGETQYF.